These 20 T cell receptor beta chains were sequenced from one sample in a study of T cell repertoires in cytomegalovirus infection. Via MiXCR, TCRdb re-called the reads, giving one row per CDR3 protein. The sample has over 200,000 distinct CDR3 sequences, roughly an eighth seen once; the top ten hold around 8.7%. Sequencing used PBMCs. The source is a human donor in good health (CMV status not recorded). Some clones in this sample may be carry-over from other donors' samples.

This CDR3 is CASSAPTGAHPWEQYF. The CDR3 DNA follows: TGTGCCAGTAGTGCCCCGACAGGGGCGCACCCCTGGGAGCAGTACTTC. This sequence joins TRBV19 and TRBJ2-7, with 8 bases lining up with TRBD1. CDR3 length equals 16 residues. V dropped 5 bases and J dropped 7; count of bases not matched to a gene: 16. Per the germline V gene, CDR1 is LNHDA and CDR2 is SQIVND (reference sequence).

This clonotype was counted once. V usage is TRBV4-1 and J usage is TRBJ1-1, with unresolved D. The CDR3 spans 13 residues. The V end lost 7 bases, the J end lost 4 bases, and 13 bases lay between the germline ends. The germline gives CDR1 MGHRA, CDR2 YSYEKL. The CDR3 loop is CASIPREVTEAFF. The CDR3 DNA follows: TGCGCCAGCATCCCGCGTGAGGTCACTGAAGCTTTCTTT.

Of note for this clonotype: A read error may be the cause here, since a much bigger clone is one base away. The chain joins TRBV6-6 to TRBJ1-1; TRBD1 agrees at 7 bases. Germline CDR1 is MNHNY and CDR2 is SVGAGI (reference sequence). The CDR3 has 19 residues. The junction had 16 bases not matched to a gene; V was cut back by 2 bases and J by 1 base. This CDR3 is CASSYTKSYRGGKNTEAFF. In nucleotides, the CDR3 is TGTGCCAGCAGTTACACGAAGTCTTACAGGGGCGGGAAGAACACTGAAGCTTTCTTT.

The rearrangement joins TRBV6-6 to TRBJ2-7; D is uncertain. The CDR3 is 14 amino acids. Germline-derived CDR1 and CDR2 are MNHNY and SVGAGI (reference sequence). The V and J ends lost 5 bases and 0 bases respectively, with 11 bases between them. Here the CDR3 reads CASSDSSFSYEQYF. CDR3 in DNA: TGTGCCAGCAGTGATTCCAGTTTCTCCTACGAGCAGTACTTC.

Ten or more counts support this clonotype. The chain uses TRBV7-2 and TRBJ2-7; D is ambiguous. V gave up 5 bases and J gave up 4 bases, with 6 bases separating them. There are 11 residues in the CDR3. The germline gives CDR1 SGHTA, CDR2 FQGNSA. CDR3 in amino acids: CASSRSYEQYF. The CDR3 DNA is TGTGCCAGCAGCAGGTCTTACGAGCAGTACTTC.

The chain has TRBV5-1 and TRBJ2-3; TRBD2 agrees at 7 bases. The V gene's germline CDR1 is SGHRS and CDR2 YFSETQ. The CDR3 totals 14 residues. With 4 bases clipped from V and 0 bases from J, the junction kept 2 bases outside the gene matches. CDR3 in DNA: TGCGCCAGCAGCAATAGCGGGAGCACAGATACGCAGTATTTT. Translating gives CASSNSGSTDTQYF.

This clonotype has at least ten counts. This sequence joins TRBV20-1 and TRBJ1-2; no firm D call. Germline-derived CDR1 and CDR2 are DFQATT and SNEGSKA (reference sequence). This CDR3 is built from 13 residues. The V end was cut by 4 bases, the J end by 3 bases, with 12 bases between. CDR3 in amino acids: CSATVTPDYGYTF. DNA for the CDR3: TGCAGTGCTACAGTCACCCCCGACTATGGCTACACCTTC.

The V and J genes are TRBV6-5 and TRBJ1-6, with D possibly being TRBD1 (6 bases). The CDR3 is made up of 14 amino acids. The germline V and J ends were trimmed by 6 bases and 7 bases, with 13 bases remaining between them. Germline V gives CDR1 MNHEY, CDR2 SVGAGI. This CDR3 is CASREDSSNSPLHF. The DNA for the CDR3 is TGTGCCAGCAGGGAGGACAGTTCAAATTCACCCCTCCACTTT.

The sample holds many counts of this clonotype. The gene calls are TRBV7-2 and TRBJ1-4; tentatively, D is TRBD1 (5 bases). Germline CDR1 SGHTA, CDR2 FQGNSA. The CDR3 spans 16 residues. The V end was cut by 2 bases, the J end by 3 bases, with 13 bases between. The CDR3 spells CASSLYGAQANEKLFF. In DNA form, the CDR3 reads TGTGCCAGCAGCTTATATGGGGCGCAGGCTAATGAAAAACTGTTTTTT.

This clonotype was counted between two and nine times. The rearrangement uses TRBV6-2 or TRBV6-3 and TRBJ2-1, with D possibly matching TRBD1 (6 bases). The V gene lost 9 bases and the J gene lost 4 bases, with 10 bases spanning the gap. The CDR3 extends over 12 amino acids. CDR1 and CDR2 (germline): MNHEY, SVGEGT. CDR3 residues: CASGTTYNEQFF. The CDR3 nucleotides read TGTGCCAGTGGGACAACGTACAATGAGCAGTTCTTC.

For this clonotype: A much larger clone differs from this one at a single base, so this may be a read error. The final CDR3 position lacks the conserved phenylalanine or tryptophan, pointing to a likely read error. The chain links TRBV7-2 to TRBJ2-7; no clear D. Trimming took 3 bases from V and 3 from J, leaving 9 bases between them. This CDR3 comprises 13 residues. CDR1 SGHTA and CDR2 FQGNSA come from the germline V gene. The CDR3 sequence: CASSFARFYEQYY. As DNA, the CDR3 is TGTGCCAGCAGCTTTGCCAGATTCTACGAGCAGTACTAC.

This clonotype was detected a few times. The chain employs TRBV11-2 and TRBJ2-4, with 8 bases aligning to TRBD1. Trimming took 5 bases from V and 7 from J; bases not matched to a gene: 7. The CDR3 is made up of 14 amino acids. CDR1 and CDR2 from the germline V gene are SGHAT and FQNNGV. CDR3: CASSPSGGRNIQYF. The CDR3 nucleotides read TGTGCCAGCAGCCCGTCAGGGGGCAGGAACATTCAGTACTTC.

This clonotype was recorded at least ten times. The rearrangement joins TRBV7-2 to TRBJ1-1, with a tentative D call TRBD1 (6 bases). CDR3 size: 18 residues. V lost 5 bases to trimming and J lost 1 base, with 23 bases between them. Per germline, CDR1 SGHTA and CDR2 FQGNSA. The CDR3 DNA follows: TGTGCCAGCAGCCGAAGGATTACTGGGACGGGGGCGAACACTGAAGCTTTCTTT. This gives the protein CASSRRITGTGANTEAFF.

The chain is built from TRBV4-2 and TRBJ1-4, with a weak D call TRBD1 (5 bases). Trimming shortened V by 0 bases and J by 7 bases, and 6 bases separated the two germline ends. Looked up from germline, CDR1 is LGHNA and CDR2 is YNFKEQ. CDR3 length equals 13 residues. CDR3 amino acids: CASSQDGAEKLFF. As DNA, the CDR3 is TGTGCCAGCAGCCAAGATGGGGCTGAAAAACTGTTTTTT.

The J gene is TRBJ1-2, the V gene TRBV20-1; no reliable D call. V was clipped by 0 bases and J by 2 bases, with 10 bases between them. The CDR3 runs to 14 residues. Germline V lookup: CDR1 DFQATT, CDR2 SNEGSKA (reference sequence). The CDR3 nucleotides are TGCAGTGCTAGAGATAACCCCAGAAACTATGGCTACACCTTC. It specifies CSARDNPRNYGYTF.

This clonotype was seen only a few times. DNA for the CDR3: TGTGCCAGCAGTGTGGCCAGATATAGCAATCAGCCCCAGCATTTT. Its protein is CASSVARYSNQPQHF. V is TRBV2 and J is TRBJ1-5; D remains unclear. The V gene lost 4 bases and the J gene lost 0 bases, with 10 bases spanning the gap. The CDR3 has 15 residues. Germline V CDR1 and CDR2: SNHLY, FYNNEI.

V is TRBV20-1 and J is TRBJ2-3; 12 nucleotides agree with TRBD2. The CDR3 sequence is 16 residues long. Germline values: CDR1 DFQATT, CDR2 SNEGSKA (reference sequence). The V and J ends lost 1 base and 5 bases, in that order; junction bases with no gene match: 7. CDR3 sequence: CSARGGTSGLGDTQYF. CDR3 sequence (DNA): TGCAGTGCTAGAGGGGGGACTAGCGGGCTGGGAGATACGCAGTATTTT.

This clonotype showed up many times. This chain uses TRBV28 with TRBJ2-7, with 10 positions matching TRBD2. V lost 1 base and J lost 3; bases outside the gene matches: 9. The germline V gene has CDR1 MDHEN and CDR2 SYDVKM. CDR3 length: 17 residues. CDR3 in amino acids: CASSLFGTSDGDYEQYF. The DNA of the CDR3 is TGTGCCAGCAGTTTATTTGGGACTAGCGATGGAGACTACGAGCAGTACTTC.

This chain connects TRBV12-3 or TRBV12-4 to TRBJ2-2, with TRBD1 identical over 7 bases. V trimming: 8 bases; J trimming: 3 bases; junction bases outside the gene matches: 6. The CDR3 runs 14 residues. CDR3 DNA sequence: TGTGCCAGCTCGGACAGGCCCTACACCGGGGAGCTGTTTTTT. Residues: CASSDRPYTGELFF.

This clonotype was recorded many times. The rearrangement links TRBV6-1 to TRBJ1-2, with no clear D. Germline values: CDR1 MNHNS, CDR2 SASEGT. Trimming left V 3 bases short and J 1 base short, with 6 bases between. CDR3 length: 13 residues. In DNA, the CDR3 is TGTGCCAGCAGTGATTGGGGTAACTATGGCTACACCTTC. As protein: CASSDWGNYGYTF.